Below are 19 T cell receptor beta chains sequenced from a single sample in a study of CD8 T cells in Susac syndrome. The RNA input was 0.5 to 1 ug, and it was reverse transcribed with random hexamers. MiXCR was run by TCRdb on the immunoSEQ multiplex PCR reads, yielding one entry per CDR3 protein. Of roughly 180,000 distinct CDR3 sequences in the sample, 90% to 95% were seen once. The sample taken for sequencing was CD4+ T cells from PBMCs. Receptors were obtained from a human donor with multiple sclerosis.

J is TRBJ2-5 and V is TRBV12-3 or TRBV12-4, with D tentatively TRBD2 (6 bases). V was cut by 2 bases and J by 3 bases, with 13 bases left in between. The CDR3 is 15 amino acids. The CDR3 here is CASSLWAGTKETQYF. In DNA, the CDR3 is TGTGCCAGCAGTTTATGGGCGGGAACCAAAGAGACCCAGTACTTC.

This rearrangement joins TRBV15 to TRBJ2-5, with D possibly being TRBD1 or TRBD2 (6 bases each). Trimming took off 0 bases at V and 3 bases at J, with 8 bases between the two ends. The length of the CDR3 is 14 residues. Looked up from germline, CDR1 is LNHNV and CDR2 is YYDKDF (reference sequence). The CDR3 reads CATSRDRGEETQYF. CDR3 DNA sequence: TGTGCCACCAGCAGAGATAGGGGGGAAGAGACCCAGTACTTC.

This clonotype was observed once. The chain employs TRBV9 and TRBJ2-1, with 10 bases fitting TRBD2. The CDR3 has 16 amino acids. The germline gives CDR1 SGDLS, CDR2 YYNGEE. V was clipped by 0 bases and J by 3 bases; unmatched bases: 3. The CDR3 DNA follows: TGTGCCAGCAGCGTAGGGGCTAGCGGGAGCTACAATGAGCAGTTCTTC. This translates into CASSVGASGSYNEQFF.

The rearrangement links TRBV11-1 to TRBJ2-5; 8 nucleotides align to TRBD2. Germline CDR1 and CDR2: SGHAT and FQDESV (reference sequence). The CDR3 covers 15 residues. The V segment lost 5 bases and the J segment 4 bases; nucleotides outside the gene matches: 9. CDR3 sequence (DNA): TGTGCCAGCAGCCCAAGACTAGCGCTGGGAGAGACCCAGTACTTC. Its protein product is CASSPRLALGETQYF.

The V gene is TRBV3-1, the J gene TRBJ1-6; D gene unclear. Germline loops: CDR1 LGHDT, CDR2 YNNKEL (reference sequence). Trimming removed 0 bases at V and 8 bases at J, with 17 bases between. This CDR3 region has 17 residues. The CDR3 spells CASSQEVGSNFYSPLHF. CDR3 coding DNA: TGTGCCAGCAGCCAAGAGGTCGGAAGTAATTTCTATTCACCCCTCCACTTT.

This clonotype has only a few counts. The chain links TRBV9 to TRBJ1-4, with 7 bases lining up with TRBD1. The ends lost 4 bases at V and 8 bases at J; junction bases unmatched: 8. Germline V gene sequence: CDR1 SGDLS, CDR2 YYNGEE. This CDR3 is 14 amino acids long. CDR3 amino acids: CASSPGQAQEKLFF. The CDR3 coding sequence is TGTGCCAGCAGCCCCGGACAGGCCCAAGAAAAACTGTTTTTT.

This chain uses TRBV30 with TRBJ2-3, with a weak D call TRBD1 (6 bases). Trimming cost V 6 bases and J 6 bases, with 13 bases left between them. The V gene's germline CDR1 is GTSNPN and CDR2 SVGIG (reference sequence). CDR3 size: 12 residues. The CDR3 DNA is TGTGCCTGCGCGGGTCAGGGGGATACGCAGTATTTT. Translating gives CACAGQGDTQYF.

The chain joins TRBV28 to TRBJ1-4; D unresolved. The CDR3 totals 13 residues. Germline CDR1 reads MDHEN; CDR2 reads SYDVKM. Trimming stripped 5 bases from V and 6 bases from J, with 10 bases between. CDR3 sequence reads: CASSPGRDEKLFF. The CDR3 DNA is TGTGCCAGCAGTCCCGGACGGGATGAAAAACTGTTTTTT.

This clonotype has more than one count but fewer than ten. The chain uses TRBV7-9 and TRBJ1-6, with 7 bases aligning to TRBD1. Germline V gene lookup returns CDR1 SEHNR and CDR2 FQNEAQ (reference sequence). This CDR3 is built from 14 residues. The V and J ends lost 1 base and 7 bases, in that order; junction bases with no gene match: 1. The CDR3 DNA is TGTGCCAGCAGCTTAGGGACAGGCAATTCACCCCTCCACTTT. The encoded protein is CASSLGTGNSPLHF.

The chain joins TRBV7-3 to TRBJ2-1, with 7 bases aligning to TRBD1. The length of the CDR3 is 15 residues. CDR1 is SGHTA and CDR2 is FQGTGA in the germline V gene. With 4 bases clipped from V and 4 bases from J, the junction kept 7 bases outside the gene matches. CDR3 loop: CASSSPRDSYNEQFF. CDR3 sequence (DNA): TGTGCCAGCAGCTCCCCGAGGGACAGTTACAATGAGCAGTTCTTC. Combining the CDR3 with reference TRBV7-3 and TRBJ2-1 gives the whole variable domain GAGVSQTPSNKVTEKGKYVELRCDPISGHTALYWYRQSLGQGPEFLIYFQGTGAADDSGLPNDRFFAVRPEGSVSTLKIQRTERGDSAVYLCASSSPRDSYNEQFFGPGTRLTVL.

The chain joins TRBV19 to TRBJ2-4, with 7 bases identical to TRBD1. The length of the CDR3 is 15 residues. Per the germline V gene, CDR1 is LNHDA and CDR2 is SQIVND (reference sequence). J lost 3 bases, V lost 4 bases, and 6 bases had no gene match. CDR3 in amino acids: CASSRRQGGKNIQYF. As DNA, the CDR3 is TGTGCCAGTAGTAGAAGACAGGGTGGCAAAAACATTCAGTACTTC.

The genes are TRBV19 and TRBJ1-1, with D tentatively TRBD1 (6 bases). Germline V gives CDR1 LNHDA, CDR2 SQIVND (reference sequence). V was trimmed by 4 bases and J by 5 bases, leaving 14 bases between them. The CDR3 extends over 14 amino acids. CDR3 region: CASSKQGPRTEAFF. DNA for the CDR3: TGTGCCAGTAGTAAACAGGGCCCCAGGACTGAAGCTTTCTTT.

The chain is built from TRBV28 and TRBJ2-2; no clear D. This CDR3 is built from 15 residues. V lost 2 bases and J 3 bases, leaving 10 bases between the germline ends. CDR1 is MDHEN and CDR2 is SYDVKM in the germline V gene. This chain's CDR3 is CASSLLGKDTGELFF. The CDR3, as DNA: TGTGCCAGCAGTTTACTAGGGAAGGACACCGGGGAGCTGTTTTTT.

This chain uses TRBV2 with TRBJ2-5; a weak D match, TRBD2 (7 bases). The CDR3 contains 13 residues. CDR1 and CDR2 (germline): SNHLY, FYNNEI. V was pared by 2 bases and J by 5 bases, with 9 bases between. CDR3 loop: CASSERGAETQYF. The CDR3 DNA sequence: TGTGCCAGCAGTGAACGGGGGGCCGAGACCCAGTACTTC.

The sample holds a few counts of this clonotype. The J gene is TRBJ2-7, the V gene TRBV7-9; D is perhaps TRBD2 (6 bases). V lost 5 bases, J lost 1 base, and 15 bases lay in between. Germline values: CDR1 SEHNR, CDR2 FQNEAQ (reference sequence). The length of the CDR3 is 15 residues. CDR3 amino acids: CASSLLGGESYEQYF. The DNA of the CDR3 is TGTGCCAGCAGCCTCCTTGGCGGGGAGTCCTACGAGCAGTACTTC.

This clonotype was observed a single time. The rearrangement uses TRBV27 and TRBJ2-6, with D tentatively TRBD1 (5 bases). The CDR3 is 16 residues long. Trimming left V 4 bases short and J 0 bases short, with 10 bases between. Germline CDR1 and CDR2: MNHEY and SMNVEV (reference sequence). CDR3 DNA: TGTGCCAGCAGTTCCGCAGGGTCCTCTGGGGCCAACGTCCTGACTTTC. Translating gives CASSSAGSSGANVLTF.

As to this clonotype: One end of the junction does not line up with germline, which may come from a read error. The rearrangement links TRBV7-7 to TRBJ2-5, with TRBD1 identical over 12 bases. Germline V CDR1 and CDR2: SSHAT, FNYEAQ (reference sequence). This CDR3 spans 15 amino acids. The CDR3 region is CASSWGQGASETQYF. Here the CDR3 DNA reads TGTGCTAGCAGCTGGGGACAGGGGGCCTCAGAGACCCAGTACTTC. The full variable domain, in which reference TRBV7-7 and TRBJ2-5 provide the parts outside the CDR3, is GAGVSQSPRYKVTKRGQDVTLRCDPISSHATLYWYQQALGQGPEFLTYFNYEAQPDKSGLPSDRFSAERPEGSISTLTIQRTEQRDSAMYRCASSWGQGASETQYFGPGTRLLVL.

The rearrangement uses TRBV9 and TRBJ2-3, with 11 bases identical to TRBD1. With 4 bases clipped from V and 0 bases from J, the junction kept 10 bases outside the gene matches. The CDR3 is 18 amino acids. CDR1 SGDLS and CDR2 YYNGEE come from the germline V gene. The CDR3 DNA reads TGTGCCAGCAGCAGGGACAGGGGGGCCCGATCTAGCACAGATACGCAGTATTTT. It codes for CASSRDRGARSSTDTQYF.

The chain couples TRBV7-8 to TRBJ1-2; D gene uncertain. The germline V and J ends were trimmed by 5 bases and 9 bases, with 16 bases remaining between them. Germline-derived CDR1 and CDR2 are SGHVS and FQNEAQ. CDR3 size: 13 residues. This chain's CDR3 is CASSREDLRSYTF. Here the CDR3 DNA reads TGTGCCAGCAGCCGCGAGGACTTACGGAGCTACACCTTC.